This entry lists 10 T cell receptor beta chains sequenced from one sample in a study of cytomegalovirus exposure and HLA in healthy donors. With 60 Vbeta and 13 Jbeta primers, the PCR was carried out. Profiled with immunoSEQ multiplex PCR; TCRdb holds only in-frame clones, not every one. The data hold about 170,000 clones, with 80% to 85% observed a single time. Material: PBMCs. The receptors come from a male donor in good health and CMV-seronegative.

The chain carries TRBV5-1 and TRBJ2-5; the D gene is possibly TRBD2 (5 bases). Germline lookup yields CDR1 SGHRS and CDR2 YFSETQ. The CDR3 extends over 15 amino acids. V was cut by 4 bases and J by 2 bases, with 15 bases left in between. The DNA of the CDR3 is TGCGCCAGCAGCCCGAGGGTGGCGGAACAAGAGACCCAGTACTTC. Its translation is CASSPRVAEQETQYF.

The rearrangement joins TRBV6-6 to TRBJ1-3, with D tentatively TRBD1 (6 bases). The germline V gene has CDR1 MNHNY and CDR2 SVGAGI (reference sequence). This CDR3 contains 15 residues. V lost 6 bases and J lost 7, with 19 bases in between. CDR3 protein: CASRFDRSSRNTIYF. CDR3 nucleotides: TGTGCCAGCAGATTTGACAGGTCGTCAAGGAACACCATATATTTT.

This clone was seen a handful of times. The rearrangement uses TRBV30 and TRBJ2-3; TRBD2 might be the D (6 bases). CDR3 length: 16 amino acids. V dropped 3 bases and J dropped 5 bases, with 21 bases sitting between them. The V gene's germline CDR1 is GTSNPN and CDR2 SVGIG (reference sequence). CDR3 DNA sequence: TGTGCCTGGAGCGCCGGGACTTTGGGATCAAGAGATACGCAGTATTTT. Its protein product is CAWSAGTLGSRDTQYF.

This clone has only a few counts. V and J are TRBV5-1 and TRBJ1-2, with 7 bases lining up with TRBD1. The J segment lost 0 bases and the V segment lost 5 bases, leaving 7 bases of the junction unmatched. Germline V gives CDR1 SGHRS, CDR2 YFSETQ. This CDR3 has 15 residues. For the CDR3, the DNA is TGCGCCAGCAGTTCCACGACAGGGACTAACTATGGCTACACCTTC. Translation: CASSSTTGTNYGYTF.

J is TRBJ2-5 and V is TRBV7-2, with D possibly matching TRBD1 (7 bases). CDR1 SGHTA and CDR2 FQGNSA come from the germline V gene. CDR3 size: 13 residues. Trimming removed 7 bases from V and 5 bases from J, with 14 bases in between. Written as DNA, the CDR3 is TGTGCCAGCACTAGGAGGGGGCTGGAGACCCAGTACTTC. Amino acid sequence: CASTRRGLETQYF.

V is TRBV5-1 and J is TRBJ1-3; 10 bases align to TRBD1. The CDR3 loop spans 16 amino acids. V trimming: 4 bases; J trimming: 4 bases; junction bases outside the gene matches: 8. The germline V gene has CDR1 SGHRS and CDR2 YFSETQ. As DNA, the CDR3 is TGCGCCAGCAGCGAAGACAGGGGGCCCTCGGGAAACACCATATATTTT. It translates to CASSEDRGPSGNTIYF.

This clone came up a few times. This sequence joins TRBV19 and TRBJ2-5; TRBD1 matches 8 bases. Germline V CDR1 and CDR2: LNHDA, SQIVND (reference sequence). The length of the CDR3 is 13 residues. With 6 bases clipped from V and 4 bases from J, the junction kept 4 bases outside the gene matches. The CDR3 DNA is TGTGCCAGTAGGCTACAGGGGGTAGAGACCCAGTACTTC. Translation gives CASRLQGVETQYF. Based on the CDR3 plus reference TRBV19 and TRBJ2-5, the full variable domain is DGGITQSPKYLFRKEGQNVTLSCEQNLNHDAMYWYRQDPGQGLRLIYYSQIVNDFQKGDIAEGYSVSREKKESFPLTVTSAQKNPTAFYLCASRLQGVETQYFGPGTRLLVL.

This clone was seen a few times. The CDR3 DNA reads as TGCGCCAGCAGCCAGCTAGGGGTTGGGACCCAGTACTTC. It translates to CASSQLGVGTQYF. The V and J genes are TRBV4-1 and TRBJ2-5; D might be TRBD1 (5 bases). V lost 3 bases and J lost 7, with 12 bases in between. The length of the CDR3 is 13 residues. Germline assignment: CDR1 MGHRA and CDR2 YSYEKL.

The chain has TRBV23-1 and TRBJ1-6; 7 nucleotides line up with TRBD1. TRBV23-1 is treated as an ORF (open reading frame) with a function not yet certain. V lost 3 bases, J lost 6 bases, and 5 bases stayed unmatched. The CDR3 consists of 15 residues. For the CDR3, the DNA is TGCGCCAGCAGTCATAAGGGACAGCCTAATTCACCCCTCCACTTT. Its translation is CASSHKGQPNSPLHF.

The chain employs TRBV30 and TRBJ2-3, with D perhaps matching TRBD2 (7 bases). Germline V CDR1 and CDR2: GTSNPN, SVGIG (reference sequence). The CDR3 contains 15 residues. V was trimmed by 2 bases and J by 6 bases, leaving 18 bases between them. CDR3 loop: CAWSLRAAGADTQYF. CDR3 sequence (DNA): TGTGCCTGGAGTCTCAGGGCGGCGGGGGCTGATACGCAGTATTTT.